This TCR beta chain was sequenced for a study of T cell responses to AZD1222 COVID-19 vaccine (dated by TCRdb to about 2021). A note on the overall study: Because spike-specific TCR depth and breadth did not differ between the two schedules, AZD1222 recipients who got a second dose at roughly 4 weeks were pooled with those who got a second dose at roughly 12 weeks. Enrollment into the trials was organized by age into subgroups of 18-55, 56-69 and 70-plus years, and those subgroups contained approximately 160, 26 and 62 TCR-sequenced participants, respectively. A total of about 230 trial participants underwent TCR sequencing, of whom 207 received two doses of AZD1222 and some 26 received two doses of the MenACWY control vaccine. The research as a whole found: Participants were mostly white British and included more females than males, and it was suggested by the authors that clonal diversity may have been underestimated. Conclusions about previously exposed vaccinees are limited because only a handful of AZD1222 recipients were SARS-CoV-2 seropositive at baseline. After two AZD1222 doses, both the breadth and the depth of spike-specific TCRs were significantly higher than at day 0 and than in MenACWY recipients. Reportedly, close to half of the unique spike-specific TCRs recognized epitopes lying outside the regions that are mutated in the B.1.351 and B.1.1.7 variants. No day 14 peak-response samples were available, so repertoires were characterized only after the peak T cell response. The vaccine-associated CD4 TCRs covered the entire spike protein, and the dominant responses fell in regions 160-218 and 743-854. The 56-69-year group was small, and its depth increase did not reach significance, likely because of low power.

CDR3 length: 15 amino acids, cysteine to phenylalanine. The only DNA kept is the CDR3, 45 bases in frame from the first base. V trim: 5 bases; J trim: 2 bases; unmatched bases: 6. The germline V gene specifies KGHSH as CDR1 and LQKENI as CDR2. The CDR3 regions of human TCRbeta chains were analyzed by immunosequencing. As for how the authors treated the data: Repertoire TCRs were checked for matches against a reference library of SARS-CoV-2-specific TCRs that had been generated using the MIRA antigen-specificity platform. Breadth was defined as the fraction of unique TCRs that were SARS-CoV-2-associated, and depth was defined as the fraction of total T cells that were SARS-CoV-2-associated. Each spike-specific TCR was assigned to its reactive spike region and to a CD4 or CD8 class using the MIRA data. Log10-transformed breadth and depth values were compared by one-way ANOVA with Sidak's multiple comparisons tests. Held by TCRdb, this immuneACCESS table contains in-frame sequences only and omits some clones. Under half of the omission traces to an unresolved V gene where checked; the cause of the rest is unknown. V and J calls plus clone size are reproduced from that table; the DNA served to infer D and trimming. This sample has about 100,000 clones in its table, and about nine tenths of those were observed once. The top ten hold about 1.8% of the sample.

This specimen's time point label, interpreted: baseline before first vaccination. Samples from vaccinated people were obtained from the UK trials COV001 and COV002, which included a single-blind randomized controlled phase 2/3 trial of AZD1222 (ChAdOx1 nCoV-19) in healthy adults. For TCRbeta chain sequencing, PBMC samples were collected from trial participants at day 0 and at day 28 after the second dose. Turning to this clone: The antigen it binds to is not known. No much larger clonotype is one base removed from it; base qualities were not supplied.

The receptor's source is an adult in good health. Recombination linked TRBV18 to TRBJ1-3, with 7 bases matching TRBD1. This material consisted of peripheral blood, taken on day 0 of AZD1222 vaccination. The CDR3 protein sequence reads: CASSSRDSPGNTIYF. The nucleotides read TGTGCCAGCTCATCCCGGGACAGTCCTGGAAACACCATATATTTT.